Listed below are T cell receptor beta chains from one sample, sequenced in a study of blood T cell repertoires in COVID-19. Sequenced by immunoSEQ multiplex PCR; TCRdb stores in-frame clones only, minus some. The sample lists roughly 200,000 clones, about four fifths occurring once. Sequenced material: peripheral blood. The origin of the receptors is a woman between 35 and 50 years old with COVID-19, enrolled during active disease. Each CDR3 is given with its conserved first and last residue. The order of the fields is D gene, J gene, clone size, V gene, CDR3 DNA, CDR3 protein. D genes are given only for firm matches. Clone size is shown for a subset of rows, as once, few, many or a class of expanded clone.

>TRBD1|TRBJ2-1|-|TRBV5-1
TGCGCCAGCAGCTTGGCTTCCCGGGGGACAGGGAAAGGTGAGCAGTTCTTC
CASSLASRGTGKGEQFF
>-|TRBJ2-2|-|TRBV7-3
TGTGCCAGCAGCTTCCCCGGGGGGCGGGGGCACGGGGAGCTGTTTTTT
CASSFPGGRGHGELFF
>-|TRBJ2-1|-|TRBV24-1
TGTGCCACCAGTGATTTGGCTCTAAATGAGCAGTTCTTC
CATSDLALNEQFF
>-|TRBJ2-3|many|TRBV9
TGTGCCAGCAGCGAGTCGGTTAGCACAGATACGCAGTATTTT
CASSESVSTDTQYF
>TRBD2|TRBJ2-7|-|TRBV27
TGTGCCAGCAGTTCGACTAGCGGGAGCTACGAGCAGTACTTC
CASSSTSGSYEQYF
>TRBD2|TRBJ2-2|-|TRBV7-6
TGTGCCAGCAGCTTACGTCCCCCGAACAGGCGGGAGGCAAGCGGGGAGCTGTTTTTT
CASSLRPPNRREASGELFF
>-|TRBJ1-6|many|TRBV9
TGTGCCAGCAGCGTAGCAGGGCGAGGATCACCCCTCCACTTT
CASSVAGRGSPLHF
>-|TRBJ2-5|-|TRBV4-1
TGCGCCAGCAGCATAAACCCAGGGGCAGGGACCCAGTACTTC
CASSINPGAGTQYF
>TRBD2|TRBJ2-5|-|TRBV6-4
TGTGCCAGCAGTGACTCGATAGGGCTAGCGGGAGATGAGACCCAGTACTTC
CASSDSIGLAGDETQYF
>TRBD1|TRBJ2-3|-|TRBV27
TGTGCCAGCATTAAACAGGGGTTGGATACGCAGTATTTT
CASIKQGLDTQYF
>-|TRBJ2-7|-|TRBV29-1
TGCAGCGTTGAAGACAGAACCTACGAGCAGTACTTC
CSVEDRTYEQYF
>-|TRBJ1-1|-|TRBV2
TGTGCCAGCATCAGGCGTCAGACGAACACTGAAGCTTTCTTT
CASIRRQTNTEAFF
>-|TRBJ1-1|-|TRBV29-1
TGCAGCGTTGACCAGGGGATGAACACTGAAGCTTTCTTT
CSVDQGMNTEAFF
>TRBD2|TRBJ2-1|once|TRBV3-1/TRBV3-2
TGTGCCAGCAGCCAAGCGGGAGGGTCAAGCAATGAGCAGTTCTTC
CASSQAGGSSNEQFF
>-|TRBJ2-7|-|TRBV14
TGTGCCAGCAGTCAAGGGTCACTTACTTACGAGCAGTACTTC
CASSQGSLTYEQYF
>TRBD2|TRBJ2-1|-|TRBV9
TGTGCCAGCAGCGTAGCCCCACTAGCGGGATGGGGCGATGAGCAGTTCTTC
CASSVAPLAGWGDEQFF
>TRBD2|TRBJ2-1|-|TRBV7-2
TGTGCCAGCAGCCCGGGACTAGCTTGGAATGAGCAGTTCTTC
CASSPGLAWNEQFF
>TRBD1|TRBJ1-1|-|TRBV19
TGTGCCAGTAGTATCCCAGGGGGCGCGAGGAACACTGAAGCTTTCTTT
CASSIPGGARNTEAFF
>-|TRBJ2-1|-|TRBV11-3
TGTGCCAGCAGCTTGGGGCCGGCATTGGTTGAGCAGTTCTTC
CASSLGPALVEQFF
>-|TRBJ1-1|-|TRBV11-2
TGTGCCAGCAGCTTAGTGTCCGGGACAAGAGGCACTGAAGCTTTCTTT
CASSLVSGTRGTEAFF
>TRBD2|TRBJ2-7|once|TRBV9
TGTGCCAGCAGCGCGAGCGGGAGGGCCTTTGGGGAGCAGTACTTC
CASSASGRAFGEQYF
>-|TRBJ1-2|-|TRBV10-3
TGTGCCATCACGGACCCCGGACTGGGCTACACCTTC
CAITDPGLGYTF
>TRBD1|TRBJ1-2|-|TRBV2
TGTGCCAGCAGTCAAGACAGGGGCGGAGGCTACACCTTC
CASSQDRGGGYTF
>TRBD2|TRBJ2-2|few|TRBV6-2/TRBV6-3
TGTGCCAGCAGCCCCCCTCGGGGTGCGGGGGGCTACACCGGGGAGCTGTTTTTT
CASSPPRGAGGYTGELFF
>-|TRBJ1-2|once|TRBV12-3/TRBV12-4
TGTGCCAGCAGTTCGGGGGATAACTATGGCTACACCTTC
CASSSGDNYGYTF
>-|TRBJ2-3|once|TRBV29-1
TGCAGCGCATCAGTGGCCTCAGATACGCAGTATTTT
CSASVASDTQYF
>-|TRBJ1-2|-|TRBV6-1
TGTGCCAGCAGTGATAGACTGAACTATGGCTACACCTTC
CASSDRLNYGYTF
>-|TRBJ2-3|-|TRBV19
TGTGCCAGTAGTATAGATCAGAGTGGAGAGTATGGGGATACGCAGTATTTT
CASSIDQSGEYGDTQYF
>TRBD1|TRBJ2-5|-|TRBV29-1
TGCAGCGTGGGGACAGGGGTGCAGCAAGAGACCCAGTACTTC
CSVGTGVQQETQYF
>-|TRBJ1-1|few|TRBV9
TGTGCCAGCAGCGCCGCGGGGATGAACACTGAAGCTTTCTTT
CASSAAGMNTEAFF
>TRBD1|TRBJ1-1|-|TRBV6-6
TGTGCCAGCAGACCTTCGACAGGGGGCGTCACTGAAGCTTTCTTT
CASRPSTGGVTEAFF
>-|TRBJ2-1|-|TRBV20-1
TGCAGTGCTAGAGCCAACTATGAGCAGTTCTTC
CSARANYEQFF
>-|TRBJ1-4|-|TRBV18
TGTGCCAGCTCACCTACAGCCGGGGAAACTAATGAAAAACTGTTTTTT
CASSPTAGETNEKLFF
>-|TRBJ1-1|-|TRBV19
TGTGCCAGTAGTGAGGGAAACACTGAAGCTTTCTTT
CASSEGNTEAFF
>TRBD1|TRBJ1-5|-|TRBV2
TGTGCCAGCAGTGAGGGGATCGACAGGGTGGGTCAGCCCCAGCATTTT
CASSEGIDRVGQPQHF
>-|TRBJ1-1|-|TRBV19
TGTGCCAGTAGTATATATGGAAGGCCCGGGGACACTGAAGCTTTCTTT
CASSIYGRPGDTEAFF
>TRBD1|TRBJ1-4|-|TRBV30
TGTGCCTGGTCTACAGGGGCAACTAATGAAAAACTGTTTTTT
CAWSTGATNEKLFF
>TRBD2|TRBJ2-1|-|TRBV6-1
TGTGCCAGCAGTGAAAGGCCCGGGGGGGCGAGTGACAATGAGCAGTTCTTC
CASSERPGGASDNEQFF
>TRBD1|TRBJ1-1|many|TRBV7-3
TGTGCCAGCAGCTCCGGACAGGGTAACACTGAAGCTTTCTTT
CASSSGQGNTEAFF
>TRBD2|TRBJ2-1|once|TRBV5-1
TGCGCCAGCAGCGCGACACCGGGACTAGCGGGAGGGCCCGCCCCTCTCTTC
CASSATPGLAGGPAPLF
>-|TRBJ1-2|-|TRBV29-1
TGCAGCGTTGGAACAGGAGATAGCTACACCTTC
CSVGTGDSYTF
>-|TRBJ2-3|-|TRBV6-5
TGTGCCAGCAGACCCCAGGCAACAGATACGCAGTATTTT
CASRPQATDTQYF
>-|TRBJ2-3|-|TRBV7-3
TGTGCCAGCAGCTTAAGGTCGGACAGCCCCACAGATACGCAGTATTTT
CASSLRSDSPTDTQYF
>TRBD1|TRBJ1-1|-|TRBV29-1
TGCAGCGTCGGGCGGACAGGAGGAGGAACTGAAGCTTTCTTT
CSVGRTGGGTEAFF
>TRBD1|TRBJ1-2|-|TRBV19
TGTGCCAGTAGTATCCGGGGAGGAGGGGGCAACTATGGCTACACCTTC
CASSIRGGGGNYGYTF
>-|TRBJ2-3|-|TRBV3-1/TRBV3-2
TGTGCCAGCAGCCATAAATATACGCAGTATTTT
CASSHKYTQYF
>-|TRBJ1-4|-|TRBV7-2
TGTGCCAGCAGCTTAGTAGGAGGGAGGAATGAAAAACTGTTTTTT
CASSLVGGRNEKLFF
>-|TRBJ1-1|-|TRBV19
TGTGCCAGTAGTATAACCGCCAGATACACTGAAGCTTTCTTT
CASSITARYTEAFF
>-|TRBJ1-5|-|TRBV19
TGTGCCAGTACCAAAGGCGGGGATAGCAATCAGCCCCAGCATTTT
CASTKGGDSNQPQHF
>-|TRBJ2-1|once|TRBV7-9
TGTGCCAGCAGCTTAGTGTCCCCGAGCGATGAGCAGTTCTTC
CASSLVSPSDEQFF
>TRBD1|TRBJ1-1|-|TRBV5-5
TGTGCCAGCAGATTGACAGGGGGAACTGAAGCTTTCTTT
CASRLTGGTEAFF
>TRBD2|TRBJ2-1|few|TRBV19
TGTGCCAGTAGTATTGCTAGCGGGTTAGATGAGCAGTTCTTC
CASSIASGLDEQFF
>-|TRBJ1-3|-|TRBV7-8
TGTGCCAGCAGCTTAACAACCTCTGGAAACACCATATATTTT
CASSLTTSGNTIYF
>TRBD1|TRBJ1-5|many|TRBV30
TGTGCCTGGGACAGGACAGGGATCAATCAGCCCCAGCATTTT
CAWDRTGINQPQHF
>-|TRBJ2-7|-|TRBV5-7
TGTGCCAGCAGCTGCCGCCGTGGGGAGACCTACGAGCAGTACTTC
CASSCRRGETYEQYF
>-|TRBJ2-7|many|TRBV13
TGTGCCAGCAGCCAGACTAGAAGCGAGCAGTACTTC
CASSQTRSEQYF
>TRBD1|TRBJ1-2|-|TRBV7-8
TGTGCCAGCAGCTCAGGGACAGGGCCCTATGGCTACACCTTC
CASSSGTGPYGYTF
>-|TRBJ2-7|-|TRBV7-6
TGTGCCAGCAGCTTAGCGGTCGGCTACGAGCAGTACTTC
CASSLAVGYEQYF
>-|TRBJ2-1|-|TRBV28
TGTGCCAGCAGTTTAGAGGGCGAGGGCCCATACAATGAGCAGTTCTTC
CASSLEGEGPYNEQFF
>-|TRBJ2-7|-|TRBV5-1
TGCGCCAGCAGCTGGACTGCCAGCTCCTACGAGCAGTACTTC
CASSWTASSYEQYF